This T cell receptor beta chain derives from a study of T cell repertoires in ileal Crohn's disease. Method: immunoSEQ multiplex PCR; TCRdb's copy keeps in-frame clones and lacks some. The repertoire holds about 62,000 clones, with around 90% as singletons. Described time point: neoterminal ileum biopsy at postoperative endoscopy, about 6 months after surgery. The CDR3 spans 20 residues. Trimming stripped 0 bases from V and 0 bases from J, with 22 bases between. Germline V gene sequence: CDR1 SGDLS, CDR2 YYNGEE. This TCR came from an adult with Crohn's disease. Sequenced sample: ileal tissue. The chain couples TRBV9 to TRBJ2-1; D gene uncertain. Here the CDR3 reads CASSVAQPVAATTSYNEQFF. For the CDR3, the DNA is TGTGCCAGCAGCGTAGCCCAGCCCGTGGCAGCTACTACCTCCTACAATGAGCAGTTCTTC.